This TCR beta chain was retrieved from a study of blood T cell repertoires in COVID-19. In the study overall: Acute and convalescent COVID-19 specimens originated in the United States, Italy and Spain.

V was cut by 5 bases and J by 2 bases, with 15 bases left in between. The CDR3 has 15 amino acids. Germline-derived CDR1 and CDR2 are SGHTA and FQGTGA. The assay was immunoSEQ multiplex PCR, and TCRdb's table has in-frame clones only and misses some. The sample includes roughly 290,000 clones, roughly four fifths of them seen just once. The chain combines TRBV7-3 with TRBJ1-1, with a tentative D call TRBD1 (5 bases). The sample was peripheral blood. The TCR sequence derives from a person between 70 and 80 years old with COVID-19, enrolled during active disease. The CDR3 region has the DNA TGTGCCAGCAGCGCCCGAGTGGGGCCCAACACTGAAGCTTTCTTT. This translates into CASSARVGPNTEAFF.